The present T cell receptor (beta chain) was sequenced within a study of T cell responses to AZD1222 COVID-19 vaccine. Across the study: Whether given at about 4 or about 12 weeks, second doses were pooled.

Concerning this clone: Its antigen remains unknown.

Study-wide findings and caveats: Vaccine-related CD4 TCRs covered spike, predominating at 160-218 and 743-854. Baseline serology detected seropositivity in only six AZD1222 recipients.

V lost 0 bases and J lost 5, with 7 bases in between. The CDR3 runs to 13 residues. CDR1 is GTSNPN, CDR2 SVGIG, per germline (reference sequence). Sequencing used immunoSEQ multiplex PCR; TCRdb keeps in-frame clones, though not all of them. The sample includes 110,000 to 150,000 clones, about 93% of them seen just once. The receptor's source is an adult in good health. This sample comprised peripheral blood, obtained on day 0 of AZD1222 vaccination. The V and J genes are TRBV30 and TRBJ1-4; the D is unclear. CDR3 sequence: CAWSVRSNEKLFF. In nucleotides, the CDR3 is TGTGCCTGGAGTGTACGGTCAAATGAAAAACTGTTTTTT.